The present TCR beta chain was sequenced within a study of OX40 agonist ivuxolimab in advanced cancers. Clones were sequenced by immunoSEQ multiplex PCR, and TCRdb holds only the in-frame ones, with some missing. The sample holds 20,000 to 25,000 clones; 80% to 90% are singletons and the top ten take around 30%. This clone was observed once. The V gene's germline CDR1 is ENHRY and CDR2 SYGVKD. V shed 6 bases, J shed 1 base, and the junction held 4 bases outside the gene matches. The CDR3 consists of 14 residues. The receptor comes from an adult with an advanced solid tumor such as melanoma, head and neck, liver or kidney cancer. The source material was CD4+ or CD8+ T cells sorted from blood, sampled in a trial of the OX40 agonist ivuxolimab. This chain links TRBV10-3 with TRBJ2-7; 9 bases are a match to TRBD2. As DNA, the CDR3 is TGTGCCATCAGGAGTAGCGGGAGATCCTACGAGCAGTACTTC. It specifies CAIRSSGRSYEQYF.